The 20 T cell receptor beta chains presented below share a single source sample, sequenced in a study of beta chain features in type 1 diabetes. Investigators reverse transcribed all isolated RNA, so they sequenced expressed TCRB transcripts. The protocol was immunoSEQ multiplex PCR, while the TCRdb copy is restricted to in-frame clones and leaves out a portion. The sample holds 300,000 to 350,000 clones, 7.5% to 9% seen once. Input material: central memory CD4+ T cells from blood. Receptors originate from a woman between 18 and 29 years old in good health.

The V gene is TRBV7-9, the J gene TRBJ2-2; 12 bases are a match to TRBD2. In germline, CDR1 is SEHNR, CDR2 FQNEAQ (reference sequence). J was trimmed by 6 bases and V by 4 bases; bases with no gene match: 15. The CDR3 consists of 19 residues. In DNA, the CDR3 is TGTGCCAGCAGCTCGAGGCCTAGCGGGAGGGCCCTCGGGGCCGGGGAGCTGTTTTTT. Its protein product is CASSSRPSGRALGAGELFF. Filled out from reference TRBV7-9 and TRBJ2-2, the complete variable domain reads DTGVSQNPRHKITKRGQNVTFRCDPISEHNRLYWYRQTLGQGPEFLTYFQNEAQLEKSRLLSDRFSAERPKGSFSTLEIQRTEQGDSAMYLCASSSRPSGRALGAGELFFGEGSRLTVL.

As regards this clone: A read error may produce the germline difference seen at one junction end. The rearrangement links TRBV29-1 to TRBJ2-7, with TRBD2 as a possible D gene (5 bases). CDR3 size: 16 residues. Germline lookup yields CDR1 SQVTM and CDR2 ANQGSEA. The CDR3 DNA follows: TGCAGCGTTGAAGATAGTGGCCCCGCCGGGGAATACGGGCAGTACTTC. Protein product: CSVEDSGPAGEYGQYF.

This clone has a count of ten or more. The rearrangement uses TRBV18 and TRBJ1-1; D not resolved. Germline CDR1 is KGHSH and CDR2 is LQKENI. This CDR3 spans 13 amino acids. V lost 3 bases and J lost 1, with 6 bases in between. The CDR3 sequence: CASSPLRNTEAFF. The DNA for the CDR3 is TGTGCCAGCTCACCCCTCAGGAACACTGAAGCTTTCTTT.

The rearrangement uses TRBV29-1 and TRBJ2-5; 8 bases match TRBD2. V was pared by 6 bases and J by 2 bases, with 14 bases of the junction left unmatched. This CDR3 is 16 amino acids long. Germline CDR1 is SQVTM and CDR2 is ANQGSEA. The CDR3, as DNA: TGCAGCGTCAAACTGGGGGCTAGCGGGCGGCAAGAGACCCAGTACTTC. Translation: CSVKLGASGRQETQYF.

A word on this clone: Additional DNA sequences in this sample encode the identical CDR3. V and J are TRBV5-4 and TRBJ2-3, with 9 bases matching TRBD2. The junction had 6 bases not matched to a gene; V was cut back by 4 bases and J by 0 bases. Germline V lookup: CDR1 SGHNT, CDR2 YYREEE (reference sequence). The CDR3 runs 16 residues. For the CDR3, the DNA is TGTGCCAGCAGCCTTAAACTAGCGGGTAGCACAGATACGCAGTATTTT. Protein product: CASSLKLAGSTDTQYF.

This clone has more than one count but fewer than ten. This chain links TRBV5-4 with TRBJ2-1; 15 bases agree with TRBD2. CDR3 length: 17 amino acids. The germline V gene has CDR1 SGHNT and CDR2 YYREEE (reference sequence). J was trimmed by 9 bases and V by 5 bases; bases with no gene match: 12. In DNA form, the CDR3 reads TGTGCCAGCAGTTCTTCACCGGGACTAGCGGGAGGTATTGAGCAGTTCTTC. Encoded protein: CASSSSPGLAGGIEQFF.

The chain is built from TRBV27 and TRBJ2-7, with unresolved D. Per the germline V gene, CDR1 is MNHEY and CDR2 is SMNVEV (reference sequence). Trimming left V 5 bases short and J 4 bases short, with 6 bases between. The CDR3 totals 11 residues. The CDR3 region has the DNA TGTGCCAGCAGTCCCTATTACGAGCAGTACTTC. It is translated as CASSPYYEQYF.

This clone has a handful of counts. This rearrangement joins TRBV2 to TRBJ1-1; tentative D call: TRBD1 (5 bases). V gave up 3 bases and J gave up 7 bases, with 6 bases separating them. Germline CDR1 and CDR2: SNHLY and FYNNEI. The length of the CDR3 is 11 residues. In DNA, the CDR3 is TGTGCCAGCAGTGACGGGGGTGAAGCTTTCTTT. Translation: CASSDGGEAFF.

To note about this clone: The same CDR3 can be traced to other DNA sequences in this sample. The chain combines TRBV5-1 with TRBJ2-5, with 11 bases identical to TRBD2. Germline-derived CDR1 and CDR2 are SGHRS and YFSETQ. The J segment lost 2 bases and the V segment lost 0 bases, leaving 3 bases of the junction unmatched. This CDR3 has 16 residues. DNA for the CDR3: TGCGCCAGCAGCTTGGGTCTAGCGGGAGGACAAGAGACCCAGTACTTC. As protein: CASSLGLAGGQETQYF. Together with reference TRBV5-1 and TRBJ2-5, the CDR3 gives the full variable domain: KAGVTQTPRYLIKTRGQQVTLSCSPISGHRSVSWYQQTPGQGLQFLFEYFSETQRNKGNFPGRFSGRQFSNSRSEMNVSTLELGDSALYLCASSLGLAGGQETQYFGPGTRLLVL.

This clone was counted between two and nine times. The V and J genes are TRBV2 and TRBJ2-1; D assignment may be TRBD1 or TRBD2 (5 bases each). This CDR3 spans 13 amino acids. V was pared by 7 bases and J by 1 base, with 8 bases between. CDR1 is SNHLY and CDR2 is FYNNEI in the germline V gene. CDR3 residues: CASMRGSYNEQFF. The CDR3 DNA reads TGTGCCAGCATGAGGGGATCCTACAATGAGCAGTTCTTC.

The chain employs TRBV29-1 and TRBJ2-5; maybe TRBD2 (6 bases). This CDR3 region has 12 residues. Germline CDR1 SQVTM, CDR2 ANQGSEA. The germline V and J ends were trimmed by 7 bases and 2 bases, with 11 bases remaining between them. CDR3 nucleotides: TGCAGCGCCCATAGCGGACAAGAGACCCAGTACTTC. Amino acid sequence: CSAHSGQETQYF.

This chain joins TRBV28 and TRBJ2-1, with D uncertain. The V gene lost 4 bases and the J gene lost 6 bases, with 7 bases spanning the gap. CDR3 length: 12 amino acids. CDR1 is MDHEN, CDR2 SYDVKM, per germline. The CDR3 coding sequence is TGTGCCAGCAGTTCCTCGGGCAATGAGCAGTTCTTC. Amino acid sequence: CASSSSGNEQFF.

This clone has only a few counts. J is TRBJ2-1 and V is TRBV27; D is unresolved. Germline values: CDR1 MNHEY, CDR2 SMNVEV (reference sequence). The CDR3 is made up of 16 amino acids. V lost 5 bases and J lost 0, with 14 bases in between. CDR3 nucleotides: TGTGCCAGCAGTCGATTAACGGCGAGCTCCTACAATGAGCAGTTCTTC. Protein: CASSRLTASSYNEQFF.

J is TRBJ2-1 and V is TRBV5-4; D may be TRBD2 (6 bases). The CDR3 contains 14 residues. Trimming took 1 base from V and 7 from J, leaving 12 bases between them. Germline lookup yields CDR1 SGHNT and CDR2 YYREEE (reference sequence). CDR3 in amino acids: CASSLPRERNEQFF. Here the CDR3 DNA reads TGTGCCAGCAGCTTGCCTCGGGAGAGGAATGAGCAGTTCTTC. Complete variable domain (other parts from reference TRBV5-4 and TRBJ2-1): ETGVTQSPTHLIKTRGQQVTLRCSSQSGHNTVSWYQQALGQGPQFIFQYYREEENGRGNFPPRFSGLQFPNYSSELNVNALELDDSALYLCASSLPRERNEQFFGPGTRLTVL.

The chain has TRBV7-2 and TRBJ2-5; 12 bases match TRBD2. V shed 6 bases and J 3 bases; nucleotides not matched to a gene: 5. CDR1 and CDR2 (germline): SGHTA, FQGNSA. The CDR3 has 15 amino acids. CDR3 nucleotide sequence: TGTGCCAGCAGTCAGAGACTAGCGGGAGAAGAGACCCAGTACTTC. Protein product: CASSQRLAGEETQYF. The whole variable domain, remainder taken from reference TRBV7-2 and TRBJ2-5, is GAGVSQSPSNKVTEKGKDVELRCDPISGHTALYWYRQSLGQGLEFLIYFQGNSAPDKSGLPSDRFSAERTGGSVSTLTIQRTQQEDSAVYLCASSQRLAGEETQYFGPGTRLLVL.

Note on this clone: Other DNA sequences in this specimen translate into the identical CDR3. This chain joins TRBV9 and TRBJ2-2; 7 bases are shared with TRBD2. This CDR3 is built from 15 residues. Looked up from germline, CDR1 is SGDLS and CDR2 is YYNGEE. J lost 4 bases, V lost 4 bases, and 7 bases had no gene match. The CDR3 is CASSSGTGGTGELFF. DNA for the CDR3: TGTGCCAGCAGCAGCGGGACCGGCGGCACCGGGGAGCTGTTTTTT.

This sequence joins TRBV5-4 and TRBJ2-3; 7 bases fit TRBD2. The CDR3 has 12 residues. Trimming at V came to 1 base and at J to 9 bases, leaving 2 bases not matched to a gene. CDR1 is SGHNT, CDR2 YYREEE, per germline (reference sequence). In DNA form, the CDR3 reads TGTGCCAGCAGCTTGCTAGCGGAGACGCAGTATTTT. As protein: CASSLLAETQYF.

Only a few counts were recorded for this clone. The chain carries TRBV5-4 and TRBJ2-6, with D perhaps TRBD2 (6 bases). Per germline, CDR1 SGHNT and CDR2 YYREEE (reference sequence). Trimming left V 6 bases short and J 0 bases short, with 16 bases between. The CDR3 length is 17 residues. This CDR3 reads CASTRTSFASGANVLTF. CDR3 DNA: TGTGCCAGCACACGCACTAGCTTTGCCTCTGGGGCCAACGTCCTGACTTTC. Combining the CDR3 with reference TRBV5-4 and TRBJ2-6 gives the whole variable domain ETGVTQSPTHLIKTRGQQVTLRCSSQSGHNTVSWYQQALGQGPQFIFQYYREEENGRGNFPPRFSGLQFPNYSSELNVNALELDDSALYLCASTRTSFASGANVLTFGAGSRLTVL.

This clone was counted ten times or more. The gene calls are TRBV2 and TRBJ2-4; D is uncertain. Germline V gene lookup returns CDR1 SNHLY and CDR2 FYNNEI. Trimming removed 4 bases from V and 8 bases from J, with 9 bases in between. This CDR3 has 12 amino acids. CDR3 DNA: TGTGCCAGCAGTGGGGTCGTTGACATTCAGTACTTC. Translation: CASSGVVDIQYF. The variable domain in full, completed from reference TRBV2 and TRBJ2-4, reads EPEVTQTPSHQVTQMGQEVILRCVPISNHLYFYWYRQILGQKVEFLVSFYNNEISEKSEIFDDQFSVERPDGSNFTLKIRSTKLEDSAMYFCASSGVVDIQYFGAGTRLSVL.

This clone has only a few counts. The chain links TRBV11-2 to TRBJ2-5; weak D call: TRBD1 (5 bases). The V end lost 3 bases, the J end lost 7 bases, and 12 bases lay between the germline ends. The CDR3 loop spans 13 amino acids. Germline V CDR1 and CDR2: SGHAT, FQNNGV. This CDR3 is CASSFSGLGTQYF. CDR3 DNA sequence: TGTGCCAGCAGCTTTTCAGGGTTGGGGACCCAGTACTTC.